This T cell receptor beta chain was recorded in a study of graft-versus-host responses after intestinal transplantation. Study details: In this cohort, recipients had multivisceral, liver-intestinal, or isolated intestinal transplants. The whole recipient group had anti-thymocyte globulin induction followed by tacrolimus and steroids for about three years. Findings and caveats of the study: The highest levels of circulating GvH clones went along with early declines in HvG clones after transplant.

This clone was seen just once. The target antigen is unknown. Other DNA sequences in this specimen translate into the identical CDR3. The germline V gene has CDR1 SNHLY and CDR2 FYNNEI. This CDR3 is built from 12 residues. Trimming shortened V by 7 bases and J by 2 bases, and 8 bases separated the two germline ends. Some clones are missing from TCRdb's copy, which holds only in-frame ones; the method was immunoSEQ multiplex PCR. Here the sample spans more than 9,000 clones, roughly 93% being singletons. This sequence joins TRBV2 and TRBJ1-1; D is unclear. The receptor comes from a human patient who received an intestinal transplant, so some T cells may come from the graft donor. Sequences were derived from PBMCs, sampled around 110 days after intestinal transplant. CDR3 in amino acids: CASNGPNTEAFF. DNA of the CDR3: TGTGCCAGCAATGGACCTAACACTGAAGCTTTCTTT.